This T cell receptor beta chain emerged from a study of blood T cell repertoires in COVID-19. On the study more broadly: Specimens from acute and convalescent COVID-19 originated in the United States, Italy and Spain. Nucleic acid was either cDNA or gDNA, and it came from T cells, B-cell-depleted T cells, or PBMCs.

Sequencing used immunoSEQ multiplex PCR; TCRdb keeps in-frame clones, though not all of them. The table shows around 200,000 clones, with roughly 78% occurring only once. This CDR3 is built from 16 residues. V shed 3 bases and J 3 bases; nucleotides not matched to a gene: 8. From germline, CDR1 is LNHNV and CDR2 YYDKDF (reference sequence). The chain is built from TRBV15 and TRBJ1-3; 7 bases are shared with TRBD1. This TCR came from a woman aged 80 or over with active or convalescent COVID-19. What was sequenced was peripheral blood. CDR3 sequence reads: CATSRNRGSHGNTIYF. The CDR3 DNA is TGTGCCACCAGCAGGAACAGGGGATCCCATGGAAACACCATATATTTT.